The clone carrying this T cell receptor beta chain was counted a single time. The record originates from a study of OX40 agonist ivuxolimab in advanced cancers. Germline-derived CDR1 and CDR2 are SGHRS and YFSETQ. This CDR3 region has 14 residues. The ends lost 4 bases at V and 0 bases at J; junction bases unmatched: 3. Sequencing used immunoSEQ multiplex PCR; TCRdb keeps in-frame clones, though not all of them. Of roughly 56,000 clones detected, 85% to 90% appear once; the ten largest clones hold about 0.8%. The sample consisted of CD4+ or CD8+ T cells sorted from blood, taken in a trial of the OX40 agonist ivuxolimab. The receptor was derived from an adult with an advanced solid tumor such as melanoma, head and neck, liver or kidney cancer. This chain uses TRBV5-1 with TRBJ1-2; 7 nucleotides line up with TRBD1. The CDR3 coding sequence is TGCGCCAGCAGCCCCGGACAGGCTAACTATGGCTACACCTTC. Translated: CASSPGQANYGYTF.